Below, 7 T cell receptor beta chains from the same sample are listed, as sequenced in a study of cytomegalovirus exposure and HLA in healthy donors. The PCR employed 60 Vbeta primers together with 13 Jbeta primers. TCRdb keeps only in-frame clones here, not all; method: immunoSEQ multiplex PCR. The sample holds some 200,000 clones, 77% seen once. Sequencing was carried out using PBMCs. The receptors were sampled from a woman aged 55-69 years in good health and CMV-seropositive.

The chain recombines TRBV15 with TRBJ2-1, with 9 bases aligning to TRBD1. Germline CDR1 and CDR2: LNHNV and YYDKDF (reference sequence). The CDR3 runs to 17 residues. The V segment lost 2 bases and the J segment 4 bases; nucleotides outside the gene matches: 9. DNA for the CDR3: TGTGCCACCAGCAGACTGCCGGGACAGGGCGCGTACAATGAGCAGTTCTTC. Translated: CATSRLPGQGAYNEQFF.

The chain has TRBV18 and TRBJ2-5; D is perhaps TRBD2 (6 bases). The CDR3 consists of 16 residues. Trimming pared 3 bases from V and 2 bases from J, leaving 16 bases between. The germline CDR1 and CDR2 sequences are KGHSH and LQKENI. The CDR3 sequence: CASSPLGWEVQETQYF. CDR3 in DNA: TGTGCCAGCTCACCTCTCGGATGGGAGGTTCAAGAGACCCAGTACTTC.

This clone was found a few times. J is TRBJ2-1 and V is TRBV5-1, with 7 bases fitting TRBD2. The CDR3 is 14 amino acids. V lost 0 bases, J lost 6 bases, and 3 bases stayed unmatched. Germline V gene data show CDR1 as SGHRS and CDR2 as YFSETQ. Here the CDR3 reads CASSLVAGVNEQFF. The CDR3 DNA is TGCGCCAGCAGCTTGGTGGCGGGGGTCAATGAGCAGTTCTTC.

The V call is TRBV19, the J call TRBJ2-4; TRBD1 is a possible D gene (5 bases). The CDR3 totals 12 residues. Germline lookup yields CDR1 LNHDA and CDR2 SQIVND (reference sequence). The V gene lost 4 bases and the J gene lost 7 bases, with 8 bases spanning the gap. CDR3 coding DNA: TGTGCCAGTAGTACTCAGGGCAACATTCAGTACTTC. The encoded protein is CASSTQGNIQYF.

The rearrangement joins TRBV5-4 to TRBJ1-3, with D possibly TRBD1 on 6 matching bases. CDR3 length equals 14 residues. Germline values: CDR1 SGHNT, CDR2 YYREEE (reference sequence). The ends were cut back, 1 base at V and 6 bases at J, with 11 bases in the middle. CDR3 residues: CASSLRGAENTIYF. The CDR3 DNA follows: TGTGCCAGCAGCTTGCGGGGGGCGGAAAACACCATATATTTT.

This clone appeared a single time. This chain uses TRBV7-2 with TRBJ1-1; D call uncertain. CDR1 is SGHTA, CDR2 FQGNSA, per germline. The CDR3 loop spans 15 amino acids. The V and J ends lost 1 base and 1 base respectively, with 10 bases between them. CDR3 nucleotide sequence: TGTGCCAGCAGCTTAGTGGGCACGAGGAACACTGAAGCTTTCTTT. It translates to CASSLVGTRNTEAFF. Together with reference TRBV7-2 and TRBJ1-1, the CDR3 gives the full variable domain: GAGVSQSPSNKVTEKGKDVELRCDPISGHTALYWYRQSLGQGLEFLIYFQGNSAPDKSGLPSDRFSAERTGGSVSTLTIQRTQQEDSAVYLCASSLVGTRNTEAFFGQGTRLTVV.

The rearrangement links TRBV5-1 to TRBJ2-7; maybe TRBD2 (5 bases). Per the germline V gene, CDR1 is SGHRS and CDR2 is YFSETQ. V lost 3 bases and J 3 bases, leaving 16 bases between the germline ends. The CDR3 consists of 15 residues. The CDR3: CASSSLPGSNYEQYF. In DNA, the CDR3 is TGCGCCAGCAGCTCTTTACCGGGATCCAACTACGAGCAGTACTTC.